These T cell receptor beta chains were read from a single sample in a study of blood T cell repertoires in COVID-19. Sequenced by immunoSEQ multiplex PCR; TCRdb stores in-frame clones only, minus some. Here the sample spans approximately 260,000 clones, approximately 83% being singletons. Sequences were obtained from PBMCs or T cells enriched from blood (not recorded which). Source of these receptors: a middle-aged woman with acute COVID-19. The CDR3 runs from the conserved cysteine through the conserved F or W. The order of the fields is D gene, J gene, clone size, V gene, CDR3 protein, CDR3 DNA. A D gene is named only where the DNA matches it firmly. Clone size, where shown, is once, few, many, or a class for clones that have expanded.

d_call: TRBD1; j_call: TRBJ1-1; clone_size: .; v_call: TRBV5-1; cdr3_aa: CASSLAGTDTEAFF; cdr3_nt: TGCGCCAGCAGCTTGGCCGGGACAGACACTGAAGCTTTCTTT
d_call: .; j_call: TRBJ1-2; clone_size: .; v_call: TRBV6-5; cdr3_aa: CASSWSTGNYGYTF; cdr3_nt: TGTGCCAGCAGTTGGTCCACAGGGAACTATGGCTACACCTTC
d_call: .; j_call: TRBJ2-7; clone_size: .; v_call: TRBV27; cdr3_aa: CASSLGAVYEQYF; cdr3_nt: TGTGCCAGCAGCTTAGGGGCAGTCTACGAGCAGTACTTC
d_call: TRBD2; j_call: TRBJ2-1; clone_size: .; v_call: TRBV2; cdr3_aa: CASRLTSGSYNEQFF; cdr3_nt: TGTGCCAGCAGGCTGACTAGCGGCTCCTACAATGAGCAGTTCTTC
d_call: .; j_call: TRBJ2-2; clone_size: once; v_call: TRBV6-5; cdr3_aa: CASSHSRETGELFF; cdr3_nt: TGTGCCAGCAGCCACTCCCGGGAGACCGGGGAGCTGTTTTTT
d_call: TRBD1; j_call: TRBJ2-1; clone_size: .; v_call: TRBV7-7; cdr3_aa: CASSLGGQGANEQFF; cdr3_nt: TGTGCTAGCAGCTTAGGAGGACAGGGAGCCAATGAGCAGTTCTTC
d_call: TRBD1; j_call: TRBJ1-6; clone_size: many; v_call: TRBV29-1; cdr3_aa: CSVREDRGLTNSPLHF; cdr3_nt: TGCAGCGTTCGGGAGGACAGGGGGTTAACTAATTCACCCCTCCACTTT
d_call: .; j_call: TRBJ2-1; clone_size: once; v_call: TRBV7-2; cdr3_aa: CASSPRTSYNEQFF; cdr3_nt: TGTGCCAGCAGCCCCAGGACTTCCTACAATGAGCAGTTCTTC
d_call: TRBD2; j_call: TRBJ2-3; clone_size: .; v_call: TRBV24-1; cdr3_aa: CATSALGAGGLVDTQYF; cdr3_nt: TGTGCCACCAGTGCCCTGGGGGCGGGAGGTTTAGTAGATACGCAGTATTTT
d_call: .; j_call: TRBJ2-1; clone_size: .; v_call: TRBV11-2; cdr3_aa: CASSRKLESSYNEQFF; cdr3_nt: TGTGCCAGCAGCCGAAAACTAGAGAGCTCCTACAATGAGCAGTTCTTC
d_call: .; j_call: TRBJ2-2; clone_size: once; v_call: TRBV15; cdr3_aa: CATSGQGIGPGELFF; cdr3_nt: TGTGCCACCAGCGGTCAGGGAATAGGGCCCGGGGAGCTGTTTTTT
d_call: .; j_call: TRBJ2-4; clone_size: .; v_call: TRBV11-3; cdr3_aa: CASSLSDGSIQYF; cdr3_nt: TGTGCCAGCAGCTTAAGCGACGGGAGCATTCAGTACTTC
d_call: .; j_call: TRBJ1-2; clone_size: once; v_call: TRBV4-1; cdr3_aa: CASSHPSLRGDYGYTF; cdr3_nt: TGCGCCAGCAGCCATCCTTCCCTCAGGGGTGACTATGGCTACACCTTC
d_call: TRBD2; j_call: TRBJ2-7; clone_size: .; v_call: TRBV15; cdr3_aa: CATSRLAGAHYEQYF; cdr3_nt: TGTGCCACCAGCAGGTTAGCGGGAGCGCACTACGAGCAGTACTTC
d_call: TRBD1; j_call: TRBJ1-1; clone_size: .; v_call: TRBV4-1; cdr3_aa: CASSQGRTGGAGNTEAFF; cdr3_nt: TGCGCCAGCAGCCAAGGGCGGACAGGGGGCGCGGGGAACACTGAAGCTTTCTTT
d_call: .; j_call: TRBJ1-1; clone_size: .; v_call: TRBV6-1; cdr3_aa: CASSEAQGRTEAFF; cdr3_nt: TGTGCCAGCAGTGAAGCCCAGGGTCGCACTGAAGCTTTCTTT
d_call: .; j_call: TRBJ2-1; clone_size: .; v_call: TRBV5-1; cdr3_aa: CASSLTGPDYNEQFF; cdr3_nt: TGCGCCAGCAGCCTGACAGGACCCGACTACAATGAGCAGTTCTTC
d_call: .; j_call: TRBJ2-1; clone_size: few; v_call: TRBV6-5; cdr3_aa: CASSPLYSVNEQFF; cdr3_nt: TGTGCCAGCAGTCCCCTTTACAGTGTGAATGAGCAGTTCTTC
d_call: TRBD2; j_call: TRBJ2-2; clone_size: .; v_call: TRBV9; cdr3_aa: CASSVELAGGNTGELFF; cdr3_nt: TGTGCCAGCAGCGTAGAACTAGCGGGGGGAAACACCGGGGAGCTGTTTTTT
d_call: TRBD2; j_call: TRBJ2-2; clone_size: .; v_call: TRBV6-1; cdr3_aa: CASSEPGGRAGKNTGELFF; cdr3_nt: TGTGCCAGCAGTGAGCCGGGCGGGAGGGCCGGGAAAAACACCGGGGAGCTGTTTTTT
d_call: .; j_call: TRBJ1-4; clone_size: .; v_call: TRBV5-1; cdr3_aa: CASSFLSAGGKLFF; cdr3_nt: TGCGCCAGCAGCTTTTTAAGTGCCGGGGGAAAACTGTTTTTT
d_call: .; j_call: TRBJ2-1; clone_size: .; v_call: TRBV19; cdr3_aa: CASSTFGRSGNEQFF; cdr3_nt: TGTGCCAGTAGTACCTTTGGGAGGTCGGGGAATGAGCAGTTCTTC